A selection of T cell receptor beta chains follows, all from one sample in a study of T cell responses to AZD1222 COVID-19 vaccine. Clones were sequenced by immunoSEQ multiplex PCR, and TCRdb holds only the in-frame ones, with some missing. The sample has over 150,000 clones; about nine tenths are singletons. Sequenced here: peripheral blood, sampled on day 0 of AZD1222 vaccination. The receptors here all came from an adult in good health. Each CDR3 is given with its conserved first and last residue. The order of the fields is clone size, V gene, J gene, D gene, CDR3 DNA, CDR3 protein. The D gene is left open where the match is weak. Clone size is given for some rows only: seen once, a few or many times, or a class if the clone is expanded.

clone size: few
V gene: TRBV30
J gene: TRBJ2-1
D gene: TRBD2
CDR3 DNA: TGTGCCTCCGTCGGGGCGGGAGGGAATGAGCAGTTCTTC
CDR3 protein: CASVGAGGNEQFF

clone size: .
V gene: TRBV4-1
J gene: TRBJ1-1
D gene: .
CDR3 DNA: TGCGCCAGCAGCCAAGAGTTGGCAGCGAGGAACACTGAAGCTTTCTTT
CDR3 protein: CASSQELAARNTEAFF

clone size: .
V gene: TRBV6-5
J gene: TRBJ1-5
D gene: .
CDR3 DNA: TGTGCCAGCAACCTCACCCCGGGACCTCCCCAGCATTTT
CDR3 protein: CASNLTPGPPQHF

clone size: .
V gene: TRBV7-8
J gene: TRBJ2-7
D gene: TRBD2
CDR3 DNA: TGTGCCAGCAGCTTCCGCGGCGGGAGCCTCTCCTACGAGCAGTACTTC
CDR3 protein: CASSFRGGSLSYEQYF

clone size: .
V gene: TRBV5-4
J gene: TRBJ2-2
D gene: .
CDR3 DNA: TGTGCCAGCAGCTTGGAGGCGGCGAAGAACACCGGGGAGCTGTTTTTT
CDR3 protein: CASSLEAAKNTGELFF

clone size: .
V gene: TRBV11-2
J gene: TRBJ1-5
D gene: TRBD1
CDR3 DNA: TGTGCCAGCAGCCCTTCAGGGGGCGGGCAGCCCCAGCATTTT
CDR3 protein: CASSPSGGGQPQHF

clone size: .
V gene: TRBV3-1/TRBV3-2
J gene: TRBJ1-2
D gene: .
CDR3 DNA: TGTGCCAGCAGCCCGCTTTGGGAGGGAGAGACTGGCTACACCTTC
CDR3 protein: CASSPLWEGETGYTF

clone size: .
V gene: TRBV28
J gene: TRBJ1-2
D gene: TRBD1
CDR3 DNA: TGTGCCAGCAGTATAACGACAGGGTCCTCGACGGGCTACACCTTC
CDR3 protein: CASSITTGSSTGYTF

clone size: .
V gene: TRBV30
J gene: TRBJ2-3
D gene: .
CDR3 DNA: TGTGCCTGGAGTGCCCCCCGGGAAGGGGCTACGCAGTATTTT
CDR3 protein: CAWSAPREGATQYF

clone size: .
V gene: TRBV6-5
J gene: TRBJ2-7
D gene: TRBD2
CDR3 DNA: TGTGCCAGCAGTTATCGTAAGCTAGCGGGCACCTACGAGCAGTACTTC
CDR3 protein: CASSYRKLAGTYEQYF

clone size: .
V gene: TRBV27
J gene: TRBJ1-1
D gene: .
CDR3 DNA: TGTGCCAGCAGTTTCAGCGCCGGGAGCACTGAAGCTTTCTTT
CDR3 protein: CASSFSAGSTEAFF

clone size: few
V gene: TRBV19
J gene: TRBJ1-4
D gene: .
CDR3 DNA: TGTGCCAGTAAACGGGGGCTCGGGAGTGAAAAACTGTTTTTT
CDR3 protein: CASKRGLGSEKLFF

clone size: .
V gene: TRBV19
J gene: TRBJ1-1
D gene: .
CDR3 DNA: TGTGCCAGTAGTATTTGGGGTAACACTGAAGCTTTCTTT
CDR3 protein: CASSIWGNTEAFF

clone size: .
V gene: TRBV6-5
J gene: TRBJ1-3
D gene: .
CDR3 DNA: TGTGCCAGCAGAGCAGGGGCAGGAAACACCATATATTTT
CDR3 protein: CASRAGAGNTIYF

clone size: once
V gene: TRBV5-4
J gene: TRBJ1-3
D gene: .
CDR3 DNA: TGTGCCAGCAGCTTGATGGCTTCGGGTAACACCATATATTTT
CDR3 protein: CASSLMASGNTIYF

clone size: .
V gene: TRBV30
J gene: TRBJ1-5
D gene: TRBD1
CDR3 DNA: TGTGCCTGGAGGGGGAAACGGACAGGGGTTAATCAGCCCCAGCATTTT
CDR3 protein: CAWRGKRTGVNQPQHF

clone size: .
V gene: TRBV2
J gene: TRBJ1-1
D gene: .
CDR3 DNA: TGTGCCAGCAGTGAGCGCACTGGATACATGAACACTGAAGCTTTCTTT
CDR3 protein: CASSERTGYMNTEAFF

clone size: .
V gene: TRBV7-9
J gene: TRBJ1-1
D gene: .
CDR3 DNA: TGTGCCAGCAGCTTCGGGGGGGTGAGGAACACTGAAGCTTTCTTT
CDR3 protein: CASSFGGVRNTEAFF

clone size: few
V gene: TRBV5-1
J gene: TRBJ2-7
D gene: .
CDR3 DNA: TGCGCCAGCAGCTTCGACAGGTTGGGCCCCTACGAGCAGTACTTC
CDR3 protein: CASSFDRLGPYEQYF

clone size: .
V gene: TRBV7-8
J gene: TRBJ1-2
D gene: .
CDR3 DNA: TGTGCCAGCAGCTCGTCGGACCAATATGGCTACACCTTC
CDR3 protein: CASSSSDQYGYTF

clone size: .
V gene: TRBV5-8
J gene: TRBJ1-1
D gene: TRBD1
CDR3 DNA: TGTGCCAGCAGCTCCGGGGACAGGGGGCTAAATAATGAAGCTTTCTTT
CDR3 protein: CASSSGDRGLNNEAFF

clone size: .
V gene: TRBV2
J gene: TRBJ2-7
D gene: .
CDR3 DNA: TGTGCCAGCAGTCCCTTTTCCGAGCAGTACTTC
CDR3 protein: CASSPFSEQYF

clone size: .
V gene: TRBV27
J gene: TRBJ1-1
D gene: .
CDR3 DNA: TGTGCCAGCAGTTTGGGCAGACCTATGAACACTGAAGCTTTCTTT
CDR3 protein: CASSLGRPMNTEAFF

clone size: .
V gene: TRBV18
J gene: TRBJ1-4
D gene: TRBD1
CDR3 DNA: TGTGCCAGCACTACGGACAGGGTTGGGGAAAAACTGTTTTTT
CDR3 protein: CASTTDRVGEKLFF

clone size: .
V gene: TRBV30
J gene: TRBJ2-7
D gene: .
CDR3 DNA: TGTGCCTGGAGTGTACGCGGCTATGAGCAGTACTTC
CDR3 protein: CAWSVRGYEQYF

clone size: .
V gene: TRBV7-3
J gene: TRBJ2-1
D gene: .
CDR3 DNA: TGTGCCAGCACCTTCGGCCCGGGTAATGAGCAGTTCTTC
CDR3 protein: CASTFGPGNEQFF

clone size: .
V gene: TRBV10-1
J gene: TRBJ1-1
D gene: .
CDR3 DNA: TGCGCCAGCAGTATTAACAGGGAGGGGACTGAAGCTTTCTTT
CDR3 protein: CASSINREGTEAFF

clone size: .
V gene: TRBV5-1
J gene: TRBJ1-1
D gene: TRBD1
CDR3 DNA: TGCGCCAGCAGCTTTGGTCTCGGCCAGGGGGCGCCTGAGGCTTTCTTT
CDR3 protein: CASSFGLGQGAPEAFF

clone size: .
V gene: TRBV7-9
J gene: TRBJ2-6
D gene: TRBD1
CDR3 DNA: TGTGCCAGCAACCCGGGACAGGGGATGGTTGGGGCCAACGTCCTGACTTTC
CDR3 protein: CASNPGQGMVGANVLTF

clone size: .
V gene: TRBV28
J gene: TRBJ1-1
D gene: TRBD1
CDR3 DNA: TGTGCCAGCAGTTTCACCCCTGACAGGGCGGCGAACACTGAAGCTTTCTTT
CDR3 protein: CASSFTPDRAANTEAFF

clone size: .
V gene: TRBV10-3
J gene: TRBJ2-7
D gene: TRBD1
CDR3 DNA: TGTGCCAGTGCCGGGACAGGGGGTAGAGAGCAGTACTTC
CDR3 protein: CASAGTGGREQYF

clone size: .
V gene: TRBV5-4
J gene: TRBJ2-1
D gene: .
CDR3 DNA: TGTGCCAGCAGCTTAGGCGAGCACAATGAGCAGTTCTTC
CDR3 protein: CASSLGEHNEQFF

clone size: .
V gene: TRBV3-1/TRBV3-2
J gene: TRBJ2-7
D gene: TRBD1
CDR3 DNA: TGTGCCAGCAGCCCCAGCACCCCCGGGACAGGGTCCTACGAGCAGTACTTC
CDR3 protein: CASSPSTPGTGSYEQYF

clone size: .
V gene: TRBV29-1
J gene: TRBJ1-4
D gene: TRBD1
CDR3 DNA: TGCAGCGCCTCGAAGGGGGCAGAAAAACTGTTTTTT
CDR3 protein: CSASKGAEKLFF

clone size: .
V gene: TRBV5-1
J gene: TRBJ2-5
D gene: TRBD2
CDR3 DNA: TGCGCCAGCAGCTTCCTAGCGGGAGTGGAGGAGACCCAGTACTTC
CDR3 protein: CASSFLAGVEETQYF

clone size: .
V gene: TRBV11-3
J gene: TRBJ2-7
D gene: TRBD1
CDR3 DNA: TGTGCCAGCAGCTCGGGACAGGGCTACGAGCAGTACTTC
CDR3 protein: CASSSGQGYEQYF

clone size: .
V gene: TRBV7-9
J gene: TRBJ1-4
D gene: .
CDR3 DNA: TGTGCCAGCAGCCCGCGCGGGGGCCTGAGGGAAAAACTGTTTTTT
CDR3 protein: CASSPRGGLREKLFF

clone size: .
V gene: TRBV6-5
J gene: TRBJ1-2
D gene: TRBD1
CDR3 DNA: TGTGCCAGCAGTCCGACCGACAGGGTCTTTGGCTACACCTTC
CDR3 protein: CASSPTDRVFGYTF

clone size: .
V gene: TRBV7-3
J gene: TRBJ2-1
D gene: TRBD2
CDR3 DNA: TGTGCCAGCAGCTTAACCCCGGGGGGTACCTACAATGAGCAGTTCTTC
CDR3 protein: CASSLTPGGTYNEQFF

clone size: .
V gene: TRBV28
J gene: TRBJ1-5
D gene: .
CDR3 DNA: TGTGCCAGCACCCCGTTGGCTGCGAATCAGCCCCAGCATTTT
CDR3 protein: CASTPLAANQPQHF

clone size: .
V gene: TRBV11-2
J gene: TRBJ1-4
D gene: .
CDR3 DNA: TGTGCCAGCAGCAGGGGACTGGAGGAAAAACTGTTTTTT
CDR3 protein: CASSRGLEEKLFF

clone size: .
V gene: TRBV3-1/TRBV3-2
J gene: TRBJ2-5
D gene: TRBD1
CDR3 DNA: TGTGCCAGCAGCCAACTCGGGACAGGGGAGGAGGAGACCCAGTACTTC
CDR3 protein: CASSQLGTGEEETQYF

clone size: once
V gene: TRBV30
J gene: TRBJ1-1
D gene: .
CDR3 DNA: TGTGCCTGGAGTGTACGTTACAGGGATAACACTGAAGCTTTCTTT
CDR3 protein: CAWSVRYRDNTEAFF

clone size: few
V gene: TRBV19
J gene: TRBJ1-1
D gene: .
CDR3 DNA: TGTGCCACTACCGGATGGGGGGCCAACACTGAAGCTTTCTTT
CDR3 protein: CATTGWGANTEAFF

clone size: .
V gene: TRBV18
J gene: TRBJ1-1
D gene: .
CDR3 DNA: TGTGCCAGCTCACGCTCGGCGGGCTCGGAACCCCTTTTCTTT
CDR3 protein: CASSRSAGSEPLFF

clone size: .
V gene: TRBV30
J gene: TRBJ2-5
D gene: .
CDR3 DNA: TGTGCCTGGAGTGTAGGGGGGCTAGAGACCCAGTACTTC
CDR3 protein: CAWSVGGLETQYF

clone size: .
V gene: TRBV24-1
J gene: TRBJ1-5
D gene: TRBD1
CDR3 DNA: TGTGCCACCAGTGATACACAGGGGATGGGCAATCAGCCCCAGCATTTT
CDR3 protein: CATSDTQGMGNQPQHF

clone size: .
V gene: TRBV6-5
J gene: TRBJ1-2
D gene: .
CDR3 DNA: TGTGCCAGCAGTCAGAACAGGCTGGAGGGCTACACCTTC
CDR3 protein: CASSQNRLEGYTF

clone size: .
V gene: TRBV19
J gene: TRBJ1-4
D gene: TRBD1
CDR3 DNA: TGTGCCAGTAGTGGGACAGGGGCCGAAAAACTGTTTTTT
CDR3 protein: CASSGTGAEKLFF

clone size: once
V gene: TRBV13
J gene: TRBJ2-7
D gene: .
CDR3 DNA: TGTGCCAGCAGCTTAATGGGACTCAAGACGCAGGAGCAGTACTTC
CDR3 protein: CASSLMGLKTQEQYF

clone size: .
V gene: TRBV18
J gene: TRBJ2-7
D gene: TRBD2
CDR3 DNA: TGTGCCAGCTCACTGGGGGGGTTCCCCTACGAGCAGTACTTC
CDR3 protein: CASSLGGFPYEQYF

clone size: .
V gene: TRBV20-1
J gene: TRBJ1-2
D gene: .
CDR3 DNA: TGCAGTGCAAGAGCCGGGAGCTACACCTTC
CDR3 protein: CSARAGSYTF

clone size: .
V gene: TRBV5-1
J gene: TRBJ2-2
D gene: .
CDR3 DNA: TGCGCCAGCAGCTTGGGGGGCGGTCCCGGGGAGCTGTTTTTT
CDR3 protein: CASSLGGGPGELFF

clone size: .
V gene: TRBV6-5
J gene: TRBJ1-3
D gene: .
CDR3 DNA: TGTGCCAGTCAGGGGTTAAACACCATATATTTT
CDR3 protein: CASQGLNTIYF

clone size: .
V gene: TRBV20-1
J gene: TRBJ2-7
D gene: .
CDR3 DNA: TGCAGTGCTAGAGAGGGGATGAGGCAGTACTTC
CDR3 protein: CSAREGMRQYF